One sample yielded the 22 T cell receptor beta chains listed below, sequenced in a study of early T cells in non-severe SARS-CoV-2 infection. From the 5' RACE reads, TCRdb called clonotypes with MiXCR, one entry per CDR3 protein. The data show 60,000 to 75,000 distinct CDR3 sequences, 10% to 15% seen once. The sample taken for sequencing was whole blood. These receptors originate from an adult who was a healthcare worker with PCR-confirmed SARS-CoV-2 infection or an uninfected control (not recorded which).

This clonotype occurred many times. The CDR3 nucleotides are TGCAGTGCTCTTGACAGGTCTGGAAACACCATATATTTT. This translates into CSALDRSGNTIYF. The rearrangement uses TRBV20-1 and TRBJ1-3, with D tentatively TRBD1 (6 bases). V gave up 5 bases and J gave up 1 base, with 9 bases separating them. The CDR3 extends over 13 amino acids. Germline V lookup: CDR1 DFQATT, CDR2 SNEGSKA (reference sequence).

Ten or more counts support this clonotype. The V and J genes are TRBV19 and TRBJ1-1; TRBD1 matches at 9 bases. J was trimmed by 4 bases and V by 9 bases; bases with no gene match: 15. CDR1 and CDR2 from the germline V gene are LNHDA and SQIVND (reference sequence). The CDR3 runs 16 residues. CDR3 in DNA: TGTGCCAGCCGCCGACAGGGGGAGCCCCAAGGCACTGAAGCTTTCTTT. This codes for CASRRQGEPQGTEAFF.

The chain uses TRBV6-2 or TRBV6-3 and TRBJ2-7; 11 bases map to TRBD2. Germline CDR1 and CDR2: MNHEY and SVGEGT. The trim removed 6 bases at V and 6 bases at J, leaving 16 bases unmatched. The CDR3 runs 17 residues. The CDR3 region has the DNA TGTGCCAGCAGCGCTCCGGGACTAGCGGCCTTACGGGGCGAGCAGTACTTC. Its translation is CASSAPGLAALRGEQYF.

This clonotype was seen at least ten times. This chain links TRBV10-1 with TRBJ2-5; 8 bases agree with TRBD2. CDR1 and CDR2 from the germline V gene are WNHNN and SYGVQD (reference sequence). The ends lost 0 bases at V and 5 bases at J; junction bases unmatched: 8. The CDR3 contains 16 residues. The CDR3 is CASSESTSGGWETQYF. DNA of the CDR3: TGCGCCAGCAGTGAGTCAACTAGCGGAGGTTGGGAGACCCAGTACTTC.

This clonotype has only a few counts. The chain combines TRBV7-9 with TRBJ1-6; TRBD1 aligns across 9 bases. The germline V gene encodes CDR1 SEHNR and CDR2 FQNEAQ (reference sequence). Germline trimming cut 5 bases from V and 7 bases from J; bases unmatched to any gene: 9. This CDR3 contains 16 residues. DNA for the CDR3: TGTGCCAGCAGCAGTGAGGGACAGGGATTGAATTCACCCCTCCACTTT. Residues: CASSSEGQGLNSPLHF.

The rearrangement uses TRBV29-1 and TRBJ2-1; TRBD1 matches 7 bases. V gave up 5 bases and J gave up 12 bases; unmatched junction bases: 10. CDR1 is SQVTM, CDR2 ANQGSEA, per germline. The CDR3 is made up of 12 amino acids. CDR3 protein: CSVFSWDSTQFF. In DNA form, the CDR3 reads TGCAGCGTTTTCTCATGGGACAGCACGCAGTTCTTC.

The chain is built from TRBV9 and TRBJ2-2, with 8 positions matching TRBD2. There are 15 residues in the CDR3. Losses at the gene ends were 7 bases for V and 0 bases for J; bases not matched to a gene: 5. The germline V gene encodes CDR1 SGDLS and CDR2 YYNGEE. The CDR3 DNA is TGTGCCAGCGGAACTAGCGGTGCGAACACCGGGGAGCTGTTTTTT. This encodes CASGTSGANTGELFF.

In its sample, this clonotype was seen many times. The V gene is TRBV29-1, the J gene TRBJ2-7; D unresolved. V was trimmed by 6 bases and J by 6 bases, leaving 12 bases between them. The CDR3 extends over 11 amino acids. From germline, CDR1 is SQVTM and CDR2 ANQGSEA. CDR3 DNA sequence: TGCAGCGTCGTACAGACCCGCGAGCAGTACTTC. Encoded protein: CSVVQTREQYF.

Ten or more counts support this clonotype. The genes are TRBV6-6 and TRBJ1-2; 10 nucleotides line up with TRBD1. The ends lost 7 bases at V and 8 bases at J; junction bases unmatched: 4. The CDR3 sequence is 12 residues long. The germline CDR1 and CDR2 sequences are MNHNY and SVGAGI (reference sequence). The CDR3 protein is CASNDRGPGYTF. The CDR3 coding sequence is TGTGCCAGCAATGACAGGGGGCCCGGCTACACCTTC.

This clonotype was seen a handful of times. The chain combines TRBV30 with TRBJ1-2; tentative D call: TRBD1 (5 bases). V was shortened by 8 bases and J by 4 bases, with 14 bases between the two germline ends. Per the germline V gene, CDR1 is GTSNPN and CDR2 is SVGIG (reference sequence). The CDR3 has 12 residues. CDR3: CAAGPGGYGYTF. The CDR3 DNA reads TGTGCCGCCGGGCCGGGGGGCTATGGCTACACCTTC.

V usage is TRBV29-1 and J usage is TRBJ2-7; D gene uncertain. The CDR3 contains 10 residues. V was trimmed by 6 bases and J by 3 bases, leaving 6 bases between them. The germline gives CDR1 SQVTM, CDR2 ANQGSEA. The CDR3, as DNA: TGCAGCGTGAAGGACTACGAGCAGTACTTC. Translation gives CSVKDYEQYF.

This clonotype was seen a handful of times. The chain recombines TRBV13 with TRBJ2-1, with TRBD2 matching 9 bases. There are 15 residues in the CDR3. J gave up 4 bases and V 5 bases, and 6 bases lay outside the gene matches. The germline V gene has CDR1 PRHDT and CDR2 FYEKMQ (reference sequence). CDR3 protein: CASSPRLAAYNEQFF. The CDR3, as DNA: TGTGCCAGCAGCCCCCGACTAGCGGCTTACAATGAGCAGTTCTTC.

In its sample, this clonotype was seen a few times. The chain couples TRBV5-1 to TRBJ1-3; D perhaps matches TRBD1 (5 bases). The CDR3 extends over 15 amino acids. Trimming cost V 1 base and J 0 bases, with 8 bases left between them. Germline CDR1 and CDR2: SGHRS and YFSETQ. CDR3 sequence: CASSLWGLSGNTIYF. CDR3 bases: TGCGCCAGCAGCTTGTGGGGCCTCTCTGGAAACACCATATATTTT.

The table lists this clonotype with many counts. The rearrangement uses TRBV11-2 and TRBJ2-4; D is unclear. Germline CDR1 SGHAT, CDR2 FQNNGV. The V end was cut by 6 bases, the J end by 0 bases, with 6 bases between. The CDR3 extends over 13 amino acids. The DNA of the CDR3 is TGTGCCAGCAGGCGACTAGCCAAAAACATTCAGTACTTC. It codes for CASRRLAKNIQYF.

This clonotype was observed a handful of times. The rearrangement links TRBV7-9 to TRBJ1-1, with a tentative D call TRBD1 (6 bases). Trimming shortened V by 1 base and J by 3 bases, and 12 bases separated the two germline ends. The CDR3 is made up of 15 amino acids. Looked up from germline, CDR1 is SEHNR and CDR2 is FQNEAQ (reference sequence). The CDR3 loop reads CASSLDPRGDTEAFF. The CDR3, as DNA: TGTGCCAGCAGCTTAGACCCCAGGGGAGACACTGAAGCTTTCTTT.

This clonotype was picked up a small number of times. The chain recombines TRBV7-9 with TRBJ1-6; D is uncertain. CDR3 length equals 14 residues. The V gene's germline CDR1 is SEHNR and CDR2 FQNEAQ (reference sequence). V lost 1 base and J lost 6, with 7 bases in between. CDR3 sequence: CASSLGGFNSPLHF. The CDR3 bases are TGTGCCAGCAGCTTAGGGGGTTTTAATTCACCCCTCCACTTT.

This clonotype was counted only a few times. The chain employs TRBV7-2 and TRBJ2-3; 11 bases match TRBD2. J gave up 4 bases and V 7 bases, and 10 bases lay outside the gene matches. This CDR3 is 16 amino acids long. CDR1 and CDR2 (germline): SGHTA, FQGNSA. CDR3 residues: CASTIVLAGAADTQYF. Written as DNA, the CDR3 is TGTGCCAGCACCATAGTACTAGCGGGAGCCGCAGATACGCAGTATTTT.

This clonotype was found many times. The DNA of the CDR3 is TGTGCCAGCAGCACTGGGGGGACGGAAAATTCACCCCTCCACTTT. Translation: CASSTGGTENSPLHF. The J gene is TRBJ1-6, the V gene TRBV11-3, with a possible D match to TRBD1 (5 bases). CDR1 is SGHNT and CDR2 is YENEEA in the germline V gene. The CDR3 sequence is 15 residues long. The V gene lost 5 bases and the J gene lost 7 bases, with 15 bases spanning the gap.

The sample holds many counts of this clonotype. The chain carries TRBV6-1 and TRBJ2-7; 8 bases agree with TRBD1. J gave up 4 bases and V 9 bases, and 11 bases lay outside the gene matches. CDR1 MNHNS and CDR2 SASEGT come from the germline V gene. The CDR3 consists of 14 residues. The CDR3 DNA follows: TGTGCCAGTTCCCAGGGGGCGCGGGGTTACGAGCAGTACTTC. Its protein product is CASSQGARGYEQYF.

The table lists this clonotype with many counts. This chain uses TRBV3-1 with TRBJ1-2, with D possibly being TRBD1 (6 bases). The germline CDR1 and CDR2 sequences are LGHDT and YNNKEL (reference sequence). Trimming removed 2 bases at V and 2 bases at J, with 9 bases between. CDR3 length equals 14 residues. The CDR3 nucleotides are TGTGCCAGCAGCCAACTAGGGGGAAACTATGGCTACACCTTC. Its protein is CASSQLGGNYGYTF.

The table lists this clonotype with a few counts. This chain joins TRBV7-8 and TRBJ2-3, with 9 bases aligning to TRBD2. Unmatched junction bases numbered 5, after V lost 3 bases and J lost 4 bases. Germline V gene sequence: CDR1 SGHVS, CDR2 FQNEAQ. CDR3 length: 15 amino acids. In nucleotides, the CDR3 is TGTGCCAGCAGCTTGGTAGCGGGGGCGGCAGATACGCAGTATTTT. This gives the protein CASSLVAGAADTQYF.

The chain has TRBV6-1 and TRBJ1-2; D gene uncertain. CDR3 size: 15 residues. Per germline, CDR1 MNHNS and CDR2 SASEGT. Trimming shortened V by 2 bases and J by 6 bases, and 16 bases separated the two germline ends. Here the CDR3 DNA reads TGTGCCAGCAGTGAATCAGTCAGGCAGGTCCATGGCTACACCTTC. Protein: CASSESVRQVHGYTF.